The TCR beta chain under discussion was sequenced for a study of type 1 regulatory T cells. Study-wide context: T-allo10 is an in vitro-generated, Tr1-enriched CD4 T cell product specific for alloantigen. The study, taken as a whole, reports: Type 1 regulatory T cells had a more restricted TCR repertoire than non-type 1 regulatory T cells.

TCRdb ran MiXCR on the reads and lists one entry per CDR3 protein. The sample lists roughly 60,000 distinct CDR3 sequences, 60% to 80% occurring once. Germline V gives CDR1 SGHAT, CDR2 FQNNGV. The V gene end was trimmed by 9 bases and the J gene end by 10 bases; junction bases not matched to a gene: 10. The CDR3 totals 14 residues. To note about this clonotype: Its antigen is not identified.

The genes are TRBV11-2 and TRBJ2-1; the match to TRBD2 covers 12 bases. What was sequenced was cultured non-Tr1 T cells, either the whole culture or a sorted T cell fraction (not recorded which). This receptor was obtained from a human donor in good health. The DNA for the CDR3 is TGTGCCAGTAGGACTAGCGGGACCGGCAGCGAGCAGTTCTTC. This translates into CASRTSGTGSEQFF.